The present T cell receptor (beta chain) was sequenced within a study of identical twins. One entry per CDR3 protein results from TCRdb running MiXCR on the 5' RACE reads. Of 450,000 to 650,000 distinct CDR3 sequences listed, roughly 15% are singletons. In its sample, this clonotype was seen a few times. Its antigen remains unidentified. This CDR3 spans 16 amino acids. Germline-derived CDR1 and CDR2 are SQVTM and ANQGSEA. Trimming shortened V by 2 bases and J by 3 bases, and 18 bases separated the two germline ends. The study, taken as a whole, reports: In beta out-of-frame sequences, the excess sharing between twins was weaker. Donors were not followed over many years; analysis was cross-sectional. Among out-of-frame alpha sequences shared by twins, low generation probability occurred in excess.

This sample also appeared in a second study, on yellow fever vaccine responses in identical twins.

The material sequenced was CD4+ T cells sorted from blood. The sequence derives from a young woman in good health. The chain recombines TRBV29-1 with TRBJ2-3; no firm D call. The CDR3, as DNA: TGCAGCGTTGAAAGGTTGGCCCCGGCCCGGACAGATACGCAGTATTTT. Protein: CSVERLAPARTDTQYF.